This TCR beta chain was sequenced for a study of identical twins. As for this clonotype: Its antigen remains unidentified.

The V segment lost 0 bases and the J segment 8 bases; nucleotides outside the gene matches: 6. This CDR3 is 15 amino acids long. Per germline, CDR1 SGHKS and CDR2 YYEKEE (reference sequence). Template switching added a universal primer binding site, and final cDNA carried unique molecular identifiers. From the 5' RACE reads, TCRdb called clonotypes with MiXCR, one entry per CDR3 protein. This sample has around 690,000 distinct CDR3 sequences, with around 20% found just once. Points from the study as a whole: The abundant beta clonotypes from cord blood had fewer insertions, and memory repertoires had none of this.

The sample was also linked to a second study, of T cells expressing NK-cell markers. That source notes: A few donors showed these clonotypes also leading the CD3+CD56-NKG2C+ fraction.

The chain has TRBV5-5 and TRBJ2-1; 9 bases line up with TRBD2. Material: PBMCs. This receptor was obtained from a woman aged 18-30 years in good health. CDR3 amino acids: CASSLAGGGDDEQFF. The CDR3 DNA sequence: TGTGCCAGCAGCTTGGCTGGCGGGGGGGATGATGAGCAGTTCTTC. The full variable domain, rest sourced from reference TRBV5-5 and TRBJ2-1, is DAGVTQSPTHLIKTRGQQVTLRCSPISGHKSVSWYQQVLGQGPQFIFQYYEKEERGRGNFPDRFSARQFPNYSSELNVNALLLGDSALYLCASSLAGGGDDEQFFGPGTRLTVL.